This T cell receptor (beta chain) was found in a study of cytomegalovirus exposure and HLA in healthy donors. Findings of the study overall: From TCR beta sequences, most subjects' HLA-A and HLA-B alleles were reportedly predicted accurately. The study listed 150 to 200 cytomegalovirus-associated TCR beta chains. TCR beta chain V- and J-gene trimming was linked, in a later analysis, to a missense variant in DCLRE1C.

Germline V gene lookup returns CDR1 SGHNT and CDR2 YENEEA. The CDR3 totals 12 residues. With 6 bases removed from V and 5 bases from J, the gap between germline ends came to 10 bases. This clone was counted between two and nine times. Its antigen is still unknown. Use of 60 Vbeta and 13 Jbeta primers characterized the PCR. Sequenced by immunoSEQ multiplex PCR; TCRdb stores in-frame clones only, minus some. The table shows about 150,000 clones, with 60% to 85% occurring only once. The chain is built from TRBV11-3 and TRBJ1-1; D is ambiguous. The sample comprised PBMCs. This TCR was sampled from a man aged 35 to 55 in good health and CMV-seropositive. CDR3 coding DNA: TGTGCCAGCAGGCCCGCCAGAACTGAAGCTTTCTTT. Translated, it gives CASRPARTEAFF.